Below are 27 T cell receptor beta chains sequenced from a single sample in a study of a mutant IDH1 vaccine in newly diagnosed glioma. Measured with immunoSEQ multiplex PCR; TCRdb has only the in-frame clones, and not every one. The profile shows approximately 67,000 clones, over 75% of them singletons. Antigens of these TCRs are unknown. Regarding time point: week 23, last vaccination. The study gave 300 ug of mutant IDH1 20-mer peptide per vaccine dose, with topical imiquimod. Here the sequenced sample was PBMCs, taken from a glioma patient whose treatment included an IDH1 peptide vaccine. Every receptor here comes from a man younger than 30 with glioma.

The rearrangement links TRBV7-2 to TRBJ1-2; D perhaps matches TRBD1 (6 bases). Germline V gene lookup returns CDR1 SGHTA and CDR2 FQGNSA. The CDR3 has 15 amino acids. V lost 3 bases, J lost 6 bases, and 17 bases lay in between. This CDR3 reads CASSFTGTPFNGYTF. CDR3 coding DNA: TGTGCCAGCAGCTTTACAGGGACCCCTTTCAATGGCTACACCTTC.

V is TRBV30 and J is TRBJ1-1; D is perhaps TRBD1 (5 bases). The CDR3 spans 11 residues. Germline V gene sequence: CDR1 GTSNPN, CDR2 SVGIG (reference sequence). V was clipped by 1 base and J by 11 bases, with 11 bases between them. The CDR3 nucleotides are TGTGCCTGGAGTGGCCTCGGGGGGGCTTTCTTT. Residues: CAWSGLGGAFF.

This sequence joins TRBV7-3 and TRBJ2-2; 8 bases map to TRBD1. The CDR3 has 15 residues. Germline loops: CDR1 SGHTA, CDR2 FQGTGA. J was trimmed by 6 bases and V by 4 bases; bases with no gene match: 7. CDR3 in amino acids: CASSSPTGVPGELFF. The CDR3 coding sequence is TGTGCCAGCAGCTCCCCGACAGGGGTCCCCGGGGAGCTGTTTTTT.

This clone was picked up a small number of times. This chain uses TRBV20-1 with TRBJ1-1; D gene uncertain. The CDR3 is made up of 10 amino acids. Germline V gives CDR1 DFQATT, CDR2 SNEGSKA (reference sequence). V was trimmed by 3 bases and J by 7 bases, leaving 6 bases between them. CDR3 bases: TGCAGTGCTAGCAATCGTGAAGCTTTCTTT. It is translated as CSASNREAFF.

The chain has TRBV4-3 and TRBJ2-7; maybe TRBD1 (7 bases). The ends were cut back, 0 bases at V and 3 bases at J, with 15 bases in the middle. Germline lookup yields CDR1 LGHNA and CDR2 YSLEER. The CDR3 runs to 16 residues. The CDR3 DNA reads TGCGCCAGCAGCCAAGATCTACAGGGGACTTACTACGAGCAGTACTTC. Translation gives CASSQDLQGTYYEQYF.

The chain uses TRBV13 and TRBJ1-4; tentative D call: TRBD1 (5 bases). Germline-derived CDR1 and CDR2 are PRHDT and FYEKMQ (reference sequence). The V gene lost 4 bases and the J gene lost 8 bases, with 14 bases spanning the gap. CDR3 size: 14 residues. The CDR3 nucleotides read TGTGCCAGCAGCTACGGGGCTACACGGGAAAAACTGTTTTTT. This encodes CASSYGATREKLFF.

V gene TRBV6-1 combines with J gene TRBJ2-5, with D possibly TRBD1 on 5 matching bases. This CDR3 spans 14 amino acids. Germline lookup yields CDR1 MNHNS and CDR2 SASEGT. The V gene lost 6 bases and the J gene lost 2 bases, with 13 bases spanning the gap. This CDR3 is CASRNPTVQETQYF. CDR3 bases: TGTGCCAGCAGAAACCCGACAGTACAAGAGACCCAGTACTTC.

V and J are TRBV4-3 and TRBJ1-2, with D uncertain. Germline V CDR1 and CDR2: LGHNA, YSLEER. Trimming took 0 bases from V and 8 from J, leaving 16 bases between them. The CDR3 loop spans 15 amino acids. The CDR3 DNA is TGCGCCAGCAGCCAAGAACCCTACGTGGTTGAGGGCTACACCTTC. Residues: CASSQEPYVVEGYTF.

CDR3 nucleotide sequence: TGTGCCAGCAGCCAAGGGGAACAGGGTTTCTATGGCTACACCTTC. This translates into CASSQGEQGFYGYTF. The chain combines TRBV4-2 with TRBJ1-2; TRBD1 might be the D (6 bases). Germline-derived CDR1 and CDR2 are LGHNA and YNFKEQ. V was clipped by 1 base and J by 4 bases, with 13 bases between them. The CDR3 contains 15 residues.

The rearrangement uses TRBV28 and TRBJ1-1; 9 bases match TRBD1. The CDR3 totals 16 residues. Germline-derived CDR1 and CDR2 are MDHEN and SYDVKM. After removal of 6 bases from V and 3 bases from J, the junction contained 11 bases not matched to a gene. CDR3 in amino acids: CASRGIQGALYTEAFF. The CDR3 DNA reads as TGTGCCAGCAGGGGGATACAGGGGGCATTGTACACTGAAGCTTTCTTT. Based on the CDR3 plus reference TRBV28 and TRBJ1-1, the full variable domain is DVKVTQSSRYLVKRTGEKVFLECVQDMDHENMFWYRQDPGLGLRLIYFSYDVKMKEKGDIPEGYSVSREKKERFSLILESASTNQTSMYLCASRGIQGALYTEAFFGQGTRLTVV.

The chain employs TRBV7-9 and TRBJ1-3, with 7 bases aligning to TRBD1. Losses at the gene ends were 2 bases for V and 4 bases for J; bases not matched to a gene: 8. The CDR3 totals 16 residues. Germline CDR1 SEHNR, CDR2 FQNEAQ (reference sequence). CDR3 coding DNA: TGTGCCAGCAGCTTAAGGCGACAGGGTGACGGAAACACCATATATTTT. Protein sequence: CASSLRRQGDGNTIYF.

This rearrangement joins TRBV18 to TRBJ1-1; D is possibly TRBD1 (5 bases). The CDR3 sequence is 16 residues long. The germline V gene encodes CDR1 KGHSH and CDR2 LQKENI. The V gene lost 2 bases and the J gene lost 2 bases, with 15 bases spanning the gap. The CDR3 loop is CASSPRKGRVNTEAFF. CDR3 coding DNA: TGTGCCAGCTCACCAAGGAAGGGGAGGGTAAACACTGAAGCTTTCTTT. Drawing the rest from reference TRBV18 and TRBJ1-1, the complete variable domain is NAGVMQNPRHLVRRRGQEARLRCSPMKGHSHVYWYRQLPEEGLKFMVYLQKENIIDESGMPKERFSAEFPKEGPSILRIQQVVRGDSAAYFCASSPRKGRVNTEAFFGQGTRLTVV.

By its share, this clone is medium-sized. The chain employs TRBV19 and TRBJ2-1, with D uncertain. V lost 3 bases, J lost 2 bases, and 5 bases lay in between. Germline V gene data show CDR1 as LNHDA and CDR2 as SQIVND (reference sequence). This CDR3 is built from 13 residues. CDR3 DNA sequence: TGTGCCAGTAGTATGACACCCTACAATGAGCAGTTCTTC. This codes for CASSMTPYNEQFF.

Relative to its sample, this clone is medium-sized. The chain joins TRBV6-6 to TRBJ1-1; D remains unclear. Germline assignment: CDR1 MNHNY and CDR2 SVGAGI (reference sequence). The V gene lost 5 bases and the J gene lost 3 bases, with 13 bases spanning the gap. The CDR3 is 14 residues long. The CDR3 protein is CASSAHREYTEAFF. As DNA, the CDR3 is TGTGCCAGCAGTGCACACCGGGAATACACTGAAGCTTTCTTT.

V gene TRBV30 combines with J gene TRBJ2-7; no firm D call. This CDR3 is built from 11 residues. In germline, CDR1 is GTSNPN, CDR2 SVGIG (reference sequence). V lost 4 bases to trimming and J lost 1 base, with 5 bases between them. CDR3 in amino acids: CAWTTSYEQYF. CDR3 in DNA: TGTGCCTGGACCACGTCCTACGAGCAGTACTTC.

The chain is built from TRBV9 and TRBJ2-5, with a weak D call TRBD2 (7 bases). Germline assignment: CDR1 SGDLS and CDR2 YYNGEE. V was trimmed by 7 bases and J by 3 bases, leaving 19 bases between them. There are 15 residues in the CDR3. CDR3 coding DNA: TGTGCCAGCCAACGCGGGGGCACGACCAAAGAGACCCAGTACTTC. Amino acid sequence: CASQRGGTTKETQYF.

CDR3 sequence reads: CASSLQSNQPQHF. CDR3 nucleotide sequence: TGTGCCAGCAGCTTACAAAGCAATCAGCCCCAGCATTTT. V gene TRBV7-6 combines with J gene TRBJ1-5, with D unclear. With 2 bases removed from V and 1 base from J, the gap between germline ends came to 3 bases. CDR1 and CDR2 (germline): SGHVS, FNYEAQ. The CDR3 length is 13 residues.

V and J are TRBV27 and TRBJ2-7; a weak D match, TRBD1 (5 bases). V lost 3 bases, J lost 2 bases, and 8 bases lay in between. This CDR3 region has 13 residues. The germline gives CDR1 MNHEY, CDR2 SMNVEV (reference sequence). CDR3 bases: TGTGCCAGCAGTTTGCAGGGCCCCTACGAGCAGTACTTC. Amino acids: CASSLQGPYEQYF.

The chain carries TRBV7-9 and TRBJ1-3; maybe TRBD1 (5 bases). Trimming removed 1 base from V and 3 bases from J, with 13 bases in between. Germline V lookup: CDR1 SEHNR, CDR2 FQNEAQ (reference sequence). This CDR3 region has 16 residues. The DNA for the CDR3 is TGTGCCAGCAGCTTAGGACTCCTTAGGGGTGGAAACACCATATATTTT. Its protein product is CASSLGLLRGGNTIYF.

The rearrangement joins TRBV6-6 to TRBJ2-1, with D possibly matching TRBD1 (5 bases). V shed 5 bases and J shed 0 bases, with 14 bases lying between them. Germline-derived CDR1 and CDR2 are MNHNY and SVGAGI (reference sequence). This CDR3 is built from 16 residues. This chain's CDR3 is CASSGHRGPSYNEQFF. The CDR3 nucleotides are TGTGCCAGCAGTGGACATAGGGGTCCCTCCTACAATGAGCAGTTCTTC.

The rearrangement links TRBV7-9 to TRBJ1-2; 7 nucleotides match TRBD1. Germline V gives CDR1 SEHNR, CDR2 FQNEAQ (reference sequence). The CDR3 has 14 residues. J gave up 2 bases and V 3 bases, and 3 bases lay outside the gene matches. The CDR3 protein is CASSFGQENYGYTF. CDR3 bases: TGTGCCAGCAGCTTCGGACAGGAGAACTATGGCTACACCTTC. The full variable domain, rest sourced from reference TRBV7-9 and TRBJ1-2, is DTGVSQNPRHKITKRGQNVTFRCDPISEHNRLYWYRQTLGQGPEFLTYFQNEAQLEKSRLLSDRFSAERPKGSFSTLEIQRTEQGDSAMYLCASSFGQENYGYTFGSGTRLTVV.

This rearrangement joins TRBV6-1 to TRBJ2-3, with D possibly TRBD2 on 6 matching bases. V was pared by 3 bases and J by 1 base, with 14 bases between. The CDR3 length is 16 residues. Germline loops: CDR1 MNHNS, CDR2 SASEGT. In nucleotides, the CDR3 is TGTGCCAGCAGTGATGGTGGTTGGAGGGGCACAGATACGCAGTATTTT. This translates into CASSDGGWRGTDTQYF.

J is TRBJ1-1 and V is TRBV10-3, with no clear D. Germline CDR1 is ENHRY and CDR2 is SYGVKD. This CDR3 has 14 residues. Deletions cut 2 bases from V and 7 bases from J, with 14 bases between. For the CDR3, the DNA is TGTGCCATCAGTGAGACGGCAGCTCGACTTGAAGCTTTCTTT. It encodes CAISETAARLEAFF.

The chain employs TRBV5-6 and TRBJ2-7; 8 nucleotides align to TRBD1. The CDR3 extends over 15 amino acids. The germline CDR1 and CDR2 sequences are SGHDT and YYEEEE. The J segment lost 4 bases and the V segment lost 3 bases, leaving 9 bases of the junction unmatched. Here the CDR3 reads CASSSAPGGGYEQYF. The CDR3, as DNA: TGTGCCAGCAGCTCCGCCCCAGGGGGCGGGTACGAGCAGTACTTC. Variable domain in full (rest from reference TRBV5-6 and TRBJ2-7): DAGVTQSPTHLIKTRGQQVTLRCSPKSGHDTVSWYQQALGQGPQFIFQYYEEEERQRGNFPDRFSGHQFPNYSSELNVNALLLGDSALYLCASSSAPGGGYEQYFGPGTRLTVT.

This clone showed up just once. This rearrangement joins TRBV5-1 to TRBJ1-2; the D is unclear. CDR3 length: 13 amino acids. Germline V CDR1 and CDR2: SGHRS, YFSETQ. The V end lost 4 bases, the J end lost 5 bases, and 12 bases lay between the germline ends. The CDR3 DNA sequence: TGCGCCAGCAGCCCGAATGGGGAATATGGCTACACCTTC. Its translation: CASSPNGEYGYTF.

The rearrangement links TRBV6-5 to TRBJ1-3; TRBD1 is a possible D gene (5 bases). CDR3 length: 16 residues. Trimming took 2 bases from V and 2 from J, leaving 13 bases between them. The germline V gene encodes CDR1 MNHEY and CDR2 SVGAGI. This CDR3 is CASSYGWGGTGNTIYF. The CDR3 DNA is TGTGCCAGCAGTTACGGCTGGGGCGGAACTGGAAACACCATATATTTT.

This clone appeared a few times. This chain uses TRBV19 with TRBJ1-5, with 9 bases fitting TRBD1. V dropped 8 bases and J dropped 3; count of bases not matched to a gene: 2. Germline V CDR1 and CDR2: LNHDA, SQIVND (reference sequence). The CDR3 extends over 13 amino acids. The CDR3 coding sequence is TGTGCCAGTCGGGACAGGGACAATCAGCCCCAGCATTTT. Amino acids: CASRDRDNQPQHF.